The 12 T cell receptor beta chains below all came from one sample that was sequenced in a study of cytomegalovirus exposure and HLA in healthy donors. PCR primers comprised 60 Vbeta and 13 Jbeta primers. TCRdb keeps only in-frame clones here, not all; method: immunoSEQ multiplex PCR. This sample has over 130,000 clones; 65% to 85% occur once, and the top ten carry less than 3%. The specimen was PBMCs. The receptors come from a man aged 45-65 years in good health and CMV-seronegative.

The J gene is TRBJ1-6, the V gene TRBV5-4; 10 nucleotides agree with TRBD1. The length of the CDR3 is 15 residues. The J segment lost 9 bases and the V segment lost 4 bases, leaving 7 bases of the junction unmatched. The germline V gene has CDR1 SGHNT and CDR2 YYREEE (reference sequence). The CDR3 reads CASSVDRGQGSPLHF. In nucleotides, the CDR3 is TGTGCCAGCAGCGTTGACAGGGGGCAGGGTTCACCCCTCCACTTT.

The chain combines TRBV12-2 with TRBJ2-5; the table's D call, TRBD2, was not checked against the DNA. TRBV12-2 is shown as a pseudogene. CDR3 size: 15 residues. The CDR3 nucleotides read TGTGCAAGTCGCTTAGGCGGGGGGGGGCAAGAGACCCAGTACTTC. Translation gives CASRLGGGGQETQYF.

This clone was seen a single time. The chain is built from TRBV19 and TRBJ1-2, with unresolved D. Germline CDR1 reads LNHDA; CDR2 reads SQIVND (reference sequence). Trimming pared 7 bases from V and 0 bases from J, leaving 6 bases between. This CDR3 has 12 residues. This CDR3 reads CASKSANYGYTF. The CDR3 DNA follows: TGTGCCAGTAAATCGGCTAACTATGGCTACACCTTC.

J is TRBJ1-2 and V is TRBV27; D gene ambiguous. CDR3 size: 15 residues. With 6 bases removed from V and 0 bases from J, the gap between germline ends came to 14 bases. Germline V lookup: CDR1 MNHEY, CDR2 SMNVEV (reference sequence). The CDR3 coding sequence is TGTGCCAGCAGACTAAACCTCGACTCTAACTATGGCTACACCTTC. Encoded protein: CASRLNLDSNYGYTF.

This clone turned up a few times. The chain links TRBV5-4 to TRBJ2-3, with 7 bases matching TRBD1. From germline, CDR1 is SGHNT and CDR2 YYREEE (reference sequence). V dropped 2 bases and J dropped 3; count of bases not matched to a gene: 0. The CDR3 sequence is 13 residues long. The DNA of the CDR3 is TGTGCCAGCAGCTTACAGGGGACAGATACGCAGTATTTT. Protein sequence: CASSLQGTDTQYF.

This rearrangement joins TRBV30 to TRBJ1-1; D is undetermined. The CDR3 sequence is 14 residues long. Between the trimmed V and J ends, which lost 0 bases and 3 bases, there was a span of 11 bases. Germline loops: CDR1 GTSNPN, CDR2 SVGIG (reference sequence). For the CDR3, the DNA is TGTGCCTGGAGTGTACTAGGGCGAGACACTGAAGCTTTCTTT. The encoded protein is CAWSVLGRDTEAFF.

V is TRBV5-1 and J is TRBJ2-5, with D possibly being TRBD2 (5 bases). The V end lost 4 bases, the J end lost 1 base, and 14 bases lay between the germline ends. This CDR3 comprises 15 residues. Germline CDR1 SGHRS, CDR2 YFSETQ. In nucleotides, the CDR3 is TGCGCCAGCAGCCCGGACGGACTCCGCCAAGAGACCCAGTACTTC. Its translation is CASSPDGLRQETQYF.

V and J are TRBV30 and TRBJ1-1; D may be TRBD1 (5 bases). The V gene's germline CDR1 is GTSNPN and CDR2 SVGIG (reference sequence). This CDR3 is built from 14 residues. The V end lost 2 bases, the J end lost 3 bases, and 13 bases lay between the germline ends. The CDR3 nucleotides read TGTGCCTGGAGTCCAAATTGGGGGGACACTGAAGCTTTCTTT. It yields the protein CAWSPNWGDTEAFF. Full variable domain (remainder filled in from reference TRBV30 and TRBJ1-1): SQTIHQWPATLVQPVGSPLSLECTVEGTSNPNLYWYRQAAGRGLQLLFYSVGIGQISSEVPQNLSASRPQDRQFILSSKKLLLSDSGFYLCAWSPNWGDTEAFFGQGTRLTVV.

This chain uses TRBV7-8 with TRBJ2-7, with no clear D. This CDR3 has 13 amino acids. Trimming stripped 1 base from V and 3 bases from J, with 7 bases between. CDR1 and CDR2 from the germline V gene are SGHVS and FQNEAQ. The CDR3 DNA follows: TGTGCCAGCAGCTTAGACACCCTCTACGAGCAGTACTTC. Its protein product is CASSLDTLYEQYF.

This clone was found once. The rearrangement uses TRBV27 and TRBJ2-5; TRBD2 agrees at 14 bases. The CDR3 spans 15 residues. Germline loops: CDR1 MNHEY, CDR2 SMNVEV (reference sequence). V lost 5 bases and J lost 5; bases outside the gene matches: 4. The CDR3 region is CASSPRTSGRETQYF. The CDR3 DNA is TGTGCCAGCAGTCCCCGGACTAGCGGGAGGGAGACCCAGTACTTC.

With respect to this clone: In the same sample, other DNA sequences code for this CDR3. The chain has TRBV7-9 and TRBJ1-1; D might be TRBD1 (6 bases). Germline V gene data show CDR1 as SEHNR and CDR2 as FQNEAQ (reference sequence). Trimming shortened V by 3 bases and J by 3 bases, and 17 bases separated the two germline ends. This CDR3 is 16 amino acids long. The CDR3 sequence: CASSLFRGTADTEAFF. CDR3 sequence (DNA): TGTGCCAGCAGCTTGTTCAGGGGCACGGCGGACACTGAAGCTTTCTTT.

V usage is TRBV9 and J usage is TRBJ2-1; TRBD2 matches at 10 bases. This CDR3 spans 15 amino acids. Trimming at V came to 4 bases and at J to 5 bases, leaving 6 bases not matched to a gene. CDR1 is SGDLS and CDR2 is YYNGEE in the germline V gene. As DNA, the CDR3 is TGTGCCAGCAGCCCGAGGACTAGCGGAAACAATGAGCAGTTCTTC. Protein: CASSPRTSGNNEQFF.